This T cell receptor (beta chain) was recovered during a study of blood T cells in healthy people across ages (dated by TCRdb to the mid-2010s). Notes on the research overall: In model experiments, roughly one uniquely barcoded TCR beta cDNA molecule per two T cells was captured by template switching. To track age-related changes in TCR beta repertoire diversity, the study relied on deep sequencing normalized with unique cDNA molecular identifiers. Donors were grouped into four age groups: young (average 16 years), middle-aged (approximately 41), aged (roughly 67) and long-lived (about 82). Donors of different ages were randomly distributed across sequencing lanes to avoid experimental bias. The study analyzed two additional independent replicas of 1 million unique cDNA reads from the same blood draw for two donors, one aged 18 to 30 and one aged 80 or older.

The roughly 42 donors, aged about 6 to 95 years, were systemically healthy Caucasian individuals from Russia. Each donor gave approximately 10 milliliters of peripheral blood, collected into EDTA-treated Vacutainer tubes. PBMCs were isolated by Ficoll-Paque density-gradient centrifugation, with at least 6 million obtained per sample. Trizol reagent was used to extract total RNA from the PBMCs, yielding at least 6 micrograms per sample. For every donor, an aliquot of PBMCs went through flow cytometry to measure the percentages of naive CD45RAhigh/CD27high T cells. With respect to this clonotype: This clone's antigen is unknown. Possible read error: a much larger clone is one base away.

Study-wide findings and limitations: Compared with the aged group, the long-lived group had more naive CD4+ T cells, fewer expanded clones and increased TCR diversity, suggesting age selection. Observed TCR beta diversity per million T cells fell roughly linearly with age, and a significant reduction was already apparent by age about 38. Observed TCR beta diversity correlated strongly with the percentage of naive T cells measured by flow cytometry. Conclusive comparison of naive and antigen-experienced compartments was prevented by the profiling of bulk unsorted PBMCs. Because the CMV infection status of the donors was unknown, age-related changes in expanded clonotypes may potentially have been confounded. Estimates of total diversity based on one million sequenced T cells were considered lower bounds and underestimates.

Receptor libraries were prepared by 5' RACE. Sequenced on an Illumina HiSeq 2500. The second PCR ran for roughly 7 to 11 cycles and used a J-beta primer mix along with a sample-barcoded 5' primer. A unique molecular identifier was introduced onto each TCR beta cDNA molecule by a template-switch 5' adaptor carrying 12 random nucleotides. Each sample yielded at least 2.5 million CDR3-containing paired-end reads. First-strand cDNA synthesis was performed from all RNA using the Mint cDNA synthesis kit, with priming by a TRBC-specific oligonucleotide. After uracil-DNA glycosylase treatment, a first 18-cycle PCR used universal primers M1SS and BC2_uni_R on all cDNA. Turning to the authors' computational methods: Each sample was normalized by randomly selecting 1 million high-quality reads, each carrying a distinct molecular identifier. Reads sharing molecular identifiers were discarded rather than binned into consensus sequences. MiTCR, set to a Q25 quality threshold and the strictest error-elimination algorithm, was used for CDR3 identification, clonotype clustering and error correction. Lower-bound total TCR beta diversity was estimated with a nonparametric unseen species model using Euler transformation. Using fastp trimming at Q25 and MiXCR clonotype assembly, TCRdb reanalyzed the public sequencing data and kept in-frame beta chains. Entries that share a CDR3 protein sequence are merged under the most common genes and DNA. The V and J calls come from TCRdb's annotation, not from the publication. This sample holds about 800,000 distinct CDR3 sequences; about 45% were observed only once. Less than 20% of the sample comes from the top ten.

CDR3 length: 14 amino acids, cysteine to phenylalanine. The read is trimmed to its CDR3 DNA, 42 bases read in frame from base 1. V sheds 2 bases and J sheds 4 bases, leaving 9 bases between their ends. The CDR1 and CDR2 encoded by the germline V gene are MGHDK and SYGVNS. The sequencing sample was made of blood. Recombination linked TRBV25-1 to TRBJ1-5, with the D gene uncertain. The clonotype originates from an elderly man in good health. The DNA reads as follows: TGTGCCAGCAGTGAAGGGCGCCGGAATCAGCCCCAGCATTTT. This encodes CASSEGRRNQPQHF.